One sample yielded the 25 T cell receptor beta chains listed below, sequenced in a study of T cells after yellow fever vaccination. TCRdb recomputed calls from the 5' RACE reads with MiXCR, one row per CDR3 protein. The repertoire holds 300,000 to 350,000 distinct CDR3 sequences, with around 4.4% as singletons. The starting material was PBMCs, obtained 15 days after the yellow fever booster vaccination. The receptors were gathered from a man between 18 and 29 years old who received the YFV17D yellow fever vaccine.

This clonotype has only one observation. The CDR3 region is CASTTRALAGANVLTF. The CDR3 DNA reads TGTGCCAGTACCACAAGGGCATTAGCTGGGGCCAACGTCCTGACTTTC. The rearrangement links TRBV19 to TRBJ2-6; no clear D gene. The CDR3 consists of 16 residues. The V end lost 7 bases, the J end lost 2 bases, and 15 bases lay between the germline ends. Germline V gene sequence: CDR1 LNHDA, CDR2 SQIVND (reference sequence).

This clonotype was detected a few times. The chain combines TRBV3-1 with TRBJ2-1, with D possibly being TRBD1 (6 bases). The CDR3 has 16 residues. From germline, CDR1 is LGHDT and CDR2 YNNKEL (reference sequence). With 0 bases removed from V and 9 bases from J, the gap between germline ends came to 18 bases. The CDR3 bases are TGTGCCAGCAGCCAAGATAGGGGCAGGGGAGCGAGTGAGCAGTTCTTC. Translating it yields CASSQDRGRGASEQFF.

This clonotype was found a few times. The CDR3 reads CASGWRDEQFF. The CDR3 DNA sequence: TGTGCTAGTGGTTGGAGGGATGAGCAGTTCTTC. V gene TRBV12-5 combines with J gene TRBJ2-1, with D tentatively TRBD2 (6 bases). Germline V gene lookup returns CDR1 LGHNT and CDR2 FRNRAP. V was shortened by 4 bases and J by 8 bases, with 6 bases between the two germline ends. The CDR3 length is 11 residues.

In its sample, this clonotype was seen many times. V gene TRBV7-3 combines with J gene TRBJ2-5, with D perhaps TRBD1 or TRBD2 (5 bases each). V shed 5 bases and J shed 4 bases, with 20 bases lying between them. The CDR3 sequence is 16 residues long. CDR1 and CDR2 from the germline V gene are SGHTA and FQGTGA. DNA of the CDR3: TGTGCCAGCAGCCCGTTGGGGCGGACTTTCGGAGAGACCCAGTACTTC. Protein sequence: CASSPLGRTFGETQYF.

This clonotype was seen only a few times. The V gene is TRBV14, the J gene TRBJ2-7; D uncertain. The V end lost 2 bases, the J end lost 2 bases, and 10 bases lay between the germline ends. The CDR3 has 14 amino acids. Germline V gene data show CDR1 as SGHDN and CDR2 as FVKESK. CDR3: CASSQRPSPYEQYF. The CDR3 DNA reads TGTGCCAGCAGCCAACGTCCCAGCCCCTACGAGCAGTACTTC.

This clonotype was seen repeatedly, ten times or more. This chain uses TRBV7-9 with TRBJ1-1; D not certain. The germline CDR1 and CDR2 sequences are SEHNR and FQNEAQ (reference sequence). The germline V and J ends were trimmed by 1 base and 4 bases, with 13 bases remaining between them. The CDR3 length is 15 residues. Written as DNA, the CDR3 is TGTGCCAGCAGCTTAGAATGGGGTGGAGCCACTGAAGCTTTCTTT. Translated, it gives CASSLEWGGATEAFF.

This clonotype was detected ten times or more. The chain employs TRBV7-2 and TRBJ1-2, with D hard to call. V dropped 1 base and J dropped 6 bases, with 6 bases sitting between them. The CDR3 consists of 12 residues. CDR1 and CDR2 (germline): SGHTA, FQGNSA. The CDR3 loop is CASSLGMDGYTF. CDR3 in DNA: TGTGCCAGCAGCTTAGGGATGGATGGCTACACCTTC.

This clonotype was detected only a few times. The rearrangement uses TRBV7-2 and TRBJ2-4; TRBD2 might be the D (5 bases). CDR1 SGHTA and CDR2 FQGNSA come from the germline V gene. V was clipped by 3 bases and J by 7 bases, with 10 bases between them. This CDR3 is 13 amino acids long. The CDR3 sequence: CASSLKGGNIQYF. CDR3 coding DNA: TGTGCCAGCAGCTTGAAGGGCGGGAACATTCAGTACTTC.

There are many counts of this clonotype. This chain connects TRBV10-3 to TRBJ2-7; the D call may be TRBD1 or TRBD2 (5 bases each). Germline CDR1 and CDR2: ENHRY and SYGVKD. Trimming shortened V by 6 bases and J by 4 bases, and 22 bases separated the two germline ends. The CDR3 has 16 residues. The DNA for the CDR3 is TGTGCCATCAGCGGTATGGGGACCCTTTTGGGGTACGAGCAGTACTTC. Its translation: CAISGMGTLLGYEQYF.

This clonotype was found a few times. The gene calls are TRBV6-5 and TRBJ2-7; maybe TRBD2 (5 bases). The CDR3 is 14 residues long. Trimming removed 5 bases from V and 2 bases from J, with 13 bases in between. Germline CDR1 reads MNHEY; CDR2 reads SVGAGI. As DNA, the CDR3 is TGTGCCAGCAGTACACTCACCGGGACCTACGAGCAGTACTTC. Amino acids: CASSTLTGTYEQYF.

The chain carries TRBV5-1 and TRBJ2-2; D gene uncertain. The CDR3 has 15 residues. Trimming removed 5 bases from V and 1 base from J, with 12 bases in between. Germline loops: CDR1 SGHRS, CDR2 YFSETQ. CDR3 DNA sequence: TGCGCCAGCAGGTCAATTGACGGGAACACCGGGGAGCTGTTTTTT. Translated: CASRSIDGNTGELFF.

This clonotype was seen ten or more times. This rearrangement joins TRBV12-3 or TRBV12-4 to TRBJ1-2; a possible D gene is TRBD1 (6 bases). Trimming shortened V by 6 bases and J by 8 bases, and 13 bases separated the two germline ends. The CDR3 is 12 amino acids. CDR3 region: CASSPQGTGYTF. CDR3 bases: TGTGCCAGCAGCCCACAGGGAACGGGCTACACCTTC.

Worth noting for this clonotype: At one of its ends the junction is not consistent with the germline gene, which may arise from a read error. This chain links TRBV2 with TRBJ1-4, with 9 bases that match TRBD1. Germline CDR1 SNHLY, CDR2 FYNNEI. This CDR3 is 14 amino acids long. CDR3: CASSIGQGNGKLFF. In DNA, the CDR3 is TGTGCCAGCAGTATAGGACAGGGGAATGGAAAACTGTTTTTT.

This clonotype was picked up a small number of times. This chain connects TRBV20-1 to TRBJ1-3; D perhaps matches TRBD1 (6 bases). The germline V and J ends were trimmed by 2 bases and 2 bases, with 10 bases remaining between them. This CDR3 has 14 amino acids. Looked up from germline, CDR1 is DFQATT and CDR2 is SNEGSKA (reference sequence). The CDR3: CSARFHRAGNTIYF. The CDR3 nucleotides read TGCAGTGCTAGATTCCACAGGGCTGGAAACACCATATATTTT.

CDR3 nucleotides: TGCGCCAGCAGCTGGCCCCTCCGGGAACTAGCGGGGGTTAACACCGGGGAGCTGTTTTTT. This encodes CASSWPLRELAGVNTGELFF. The chain is built from TRBV5-1 and TRBJ2-2, with 11 bases aligning to TRBD2. The germline V gene encodes CDR1 SGHRS and CDR2 YFSETQ. The CDR3 runs 20 residues. The junction had 15 bases not matched to a gene; V was cut back by 3 bases and J by 2 bases.

In its sample, this clonotype was seen many times. V and J are TRBV7-2 and TRBJ2-7; the D gene is possibly TRBD1 (5 bases). Germline V gene sequence: CDR1 SGHTA, CDR2 FQGNSA. V was cut by 0 bases and J by 5 bases, with 8 bases left in between. There are 13 residues in the CDR3. The DNA for the CDR3 is TGTGCCAGCAGCTTAGCATGGGGCCACGAGCAGTACGTC. Translation gives CASSLAWGHEQYV.

This clonotype was found many times. The V and J genes are TRBV12-3 or TRBV12-4 and TRBJ2-6; D gene uncertain. V lost 3 bases to trimming and J lost 4 bases, with 4 bases between them. The CDR3 contains 13 residues. The CDR3: CASSFLGANVLTF. In DNA, the CDR3 is TGTGCCAGCAGTTTTTTAGGGGCCAACGTCCTGACTTTC.

This clonotype came up a few times. The rearrangement uses TRBV6-1 and TRBJ1-5, with D possibly being TRBD1 (6 bases). The V gene's germline CDR1 is MNHNS and CDR2 SASEGT. V was trimmed by 8 bases and J by 4 bases, leaving 24 bases between them. The CDR3 has 17 amino acids. In DNA, the CDR3 is TGTGCCAGCGCAGAAAGGGCAGGGGAAAGAGGTAATCAGCCCCAGCATTTT. Its translation is CASAERAGERGNQPQHF.

The table lists this clonotype with many counts. The V and J genes are TRBV7-9 and TRBJ2-7; D possibly corresponds to TRBD1 (5 bases). The CDR3 spans 12 residues. Germline CDR1 and CDR2: SEHNR and FQNEAQ (reference sequence). V was trimmed by 5 bases and J by 4 bases, leaving 9 bases between them. CDR3 in DNA: TGTGCCAGCAGCCCCGACAGATACGAGCAGTACTTC. Its protein product is CASSPDRYEQYF.

This clonotype was picked up many times. This sequence joins TRBV27 and TRBJ2-1; 7 bases fit TRBD1. V dropped 7 bases and J dropped 0; count of bases not matched to a gene: 3. This CDR3 is built from 14 residues. CDR1 is MNHEY, CDR2 SMNVEV, per germline (reference sequence). The CDR3 reads CASNNRGSYNEQFF. In DNA form, the CDR3 reads TGTGCCAGCAACAACAGGGGCTCCTACAATGAGCAGTTCTTC.

This clonotype came up a few times. This chain joins TRBV7-2 and TRBJ2-3; TRBD2 matches 12 bases. Per germline, CDR1 SGHTA and CDR2 FQGNSA. The CDR3 extends over 16 amino acids. The V gene end was trimmed by 2 bases and the J gene end by 6 bases; junction bases not matched to a gene: 6. The CDR3 sequence is CASSLWASGGDDTQYF. DNA of the CDR3: TGTGCCAGCAGCTTATGGGCTAGCGGGGGGGATGATACGCAGTATTTT.

The chain links TRBV5-1 to TRBJ2-7; perhaps D is TRBD1 or TRBD2 (6 bases each). Trimming stripped 2 bases from V and 5 bases from J, with 14 bases between. The V gene's germline CDR1 is SGHRS and CDR2 YFSETQ. The CDR3 is made up of 14 amino acids. CDR3 in DNA: TGCGCCAGCAGCTTAACAGGGAGGCCGGACGAGCAGTACTTC. This translates into CASSLTGRPDEQYF.

There are many counts of this clonotype. V is TRBV5-1 and J is TRBJ2-7, with D maybe TRBD1 (7 bases). The CDR3 has 14 amino acids. V was trimmed by 5 bases and J by 3 bases, leaving 15 bases between them. Looked up from germline, CDR1 is SGHRS and CDR2 is YFSETQ. The CDR3 loop reads CASRREQGSYEQYV. The CDR3 DNA reads TGCGCCAGCAGGCGGGAACAGGGGAGCTACGAGCAGTACGTC.

This clonotype was detected many times. This chain links TRBV7-9 with TRBJ2-1, with 8 nucleotides matching TRBD1. The length of the CDR3 is 16 residues. J was trimmed by 2 bases and V by 5 bases; bases with no gene match: 8. The germline gives CDR1 SEHNR, CDR2 FQNEAQ (reference sequence). The CDR3 sequence is CASSLGRTGPYNEQFF. CDR3 DNA sequence: TGTGCCAGCAGCCTCGGAAGGACAGGGCCCTACAATGAGCAGTTCTTC.

This clonotype was recorded at least ten times. The J gene is TRBJ2-3, the V gene TRBV7-2; D may be TRBD2 (5 bases). Trimming left V 5 bases short and J 6 bases short, with 15 bases between. Germline V gene lookup returns CDR1 SGHTA and CDR2 FQGNSA. The CDR3 contains 14 residues. This CDR3 reads CASSPRAGGDTQYF. CDR3 nucleotide sequence: TGTGCCAGCAGCCCCCGGGCGGGCGGGGATACGCAGTATTTT.